These 24 T cell receptor beta chains originate from one sample sequenced in a study of PD-1 blockade in classical Hodgkin lymphoma. Following autologous stem cell transplantation, relapse occurred in every patient, and exposure to brentuximab vedotin varied. The data were produced by immunoSEQ multiplex PCR, yet TCRdb's version contains in-frame clones alone and is incomplete. Here the sample spans around 150,000 clones, around 73% being singletons. Specimen: peripheral blood mononuclear cells (PBMCs), collected before the second cycle of nivolumab. The receptors shown here come from a human donor with classical Hodgkin lymphoma.

The chain carries TRBV7-2 and TRBJ2-2, with 7 bases that match TRBD2. V trimming: 1 base; J trimming: 5 bases; junction bases outside the gene matches: 7. Germline V gene data show CDR1 as SGHTA and CDR2 as FQGNSA. This CDR3 contains 16 residues. The CDR3 DNA is TGTGCCAGCAGCTTAGGAGGCGGGGGACGGACCGGGGAGCTGTTTTTT. It codes for CASSLGGGGRTGELFF.

The V call is TRBV10-3, the J call TRBJ2-7; 13 bases agree with TRBD2. The CDR3 is 15 amino acids. V lost 3 bases to trimming and J lost 7 bases; unmatched junction nucleotides: 6. From germline, CDR1 is ENHRY and CDR2 SYGVKD. The CDR3 is CAISEPGLAGDEQYF. CDR3 nucleotide sequence: TGTGCCATCAGTGAACCTGGACTAGCGGGAGATGAGCAGTACTTC.

The chain uses TRBV28 and TRBJ2-3; no firm D call. The CDR3 covers 14 residues. Trimming left V 6 bases short and J 3 bases short, with 13 bases between. Germline CDR1 and CDR2: MDHEN and SYDVKM. The CDR3: CASSPIIGTDTQYF. Here the CDR3 DNA reads TGTGCCAGCAGCCCTATAATCGGGACAGATACGCAGTATTTT.

The chain couples TRBV7-3 to TRBJ2-2; D gene unclear. This CDR3 has 15 residues. The germline V gene encodes CDR1 SGHTA and CDR2 FQGTGA. The V and J ends lost 5 bases and 6 bases respectively, with 16 bases between them. The CDR3 DNA reads TGTGCCAGCAGCCCCTTGGGGTACATGGCCGGGGAGCTGTTTTTT. It specifies CASSPLGYMAGELFF.

A single count supports this clone. The junction does not match germline at one end; this may be a read error. The CDR3 DNA reads TGTGCCAGCAGCCAAGATACCCGGGGGGCTAGCGGGACTCCCGACTTC. Residues: CASSQDTRGASGTPDF. The chain is built from TRBV4-2 and TRBJ2-5, with TRBD2 matching over 9 bases. The V gene's germline CDR1 is LGHNA and CDR2 YNFKEQ. The CDR3 is 16 residues long.

Turning to this clone: This same CDR3 is encoded by further DNA sequences in the sample. The chain joins TRBV7-3 to TRBJ2-5; tentative D call: TRBD2 (5 bases). CDR1 and CDR2 (germline): SGHTA, FQGTGA. This CDR3 spans 13 amino acids. Trimming pared 2 bases from V and 3 bases from J, leaving 7 bases between. CDR3: CASSLGAEETQYF. The CDR3 DNA sequence: TGTGCCAGCAGCTTAGGAGCGGAAGAGACCCAGTACTTC.

The rearrangement uses TRBV2 and TRBJ2-7; 10 bases align to TRBD1. J gave up 5 bases and V 8 bases, and 12 bases lay outside the gene matches. Per the germline V gene, CDR1 is SNHLY and CDR2 is FYNNEI. CDR3 length: 15 residues. CDR3 amino acids: CASQEPGQGYNEQYF. CDR3 bases: TGTGCCAGCCAAGAGCCGGGACAGGGGTACAACGAGCAGTACTTC.

The V and J genes are TRBV4-1 and TRBJ1-2; unclear D gene. The V end was cut by 4 bases, the J end by 4 bases, with 13 bases between. Germline V gives CDR1 MGHRA, CDR2 YSYEKL. This CDR3 is 14 amino acids long. CDR3: CASSPRVEGYGYTF. Here the CDR3 DNA reads TGCGCCAGCAGCCCCCGGGTTGAGGGCTATGGCTACACCTTC.

The chain recombines TRBV7-2 with TRBJ1-6, with D uncertain. This CDR3 is built from 15 residues. V lost 1 base, J lost 7 bases, and 11 bases lay in between. Germline V gene sequence: CDR1 SGHTA, CDR2 FQGNSA. CDR3 protein: CASSLVGRGNSPLHF. The CDR3 DNA reads as TGTGCCAGCAGCTTAGTAGGCCGCGGCAATTCACCCCTCCACTTT.

The rearrangement joins TRBV2 to TRBJ1-1; TRBD1 matches 7 bases. Germline assignment: CDR1 SNHLY and CDR2 FYNNEI. The CDR3 spans 14 residues. After removal of 5 bases from V and 6 bases from J, the junction contained 9 bases not matched to a gene. In DNA form, the CDR3 reads TGTGCCAGCAGTTACGACACAGGGGACCCTGAAGCTTTCTTT. Amino acids: CASSYDTGDPEAFF.

This clone was seen only once. The chain employs TRBV5-4 and TRBJ2-3, with 9 bases lining up with TRBD1. The J segment lost 2 bases and the V segment lost 4 bases, leaving 11 bases of the junction unmatched. CDR1 is SGHNT, CDR2 YYREEE, per germline (reference sequence). The CDR3 spans 17 residues. The DNA for the CDR3 is TGTGCCAGCAGCACCGCTCCCCACAGGGGGCCCACAGATACGCAGTATTTT. Residues: CASSTAPHRGPTDTQYF.

The chain uses TRBV1 and TRBJ1-5; TRBD1 is the table's D call and was not checked against the DNA. TRBV1 is deemed a pseudogene. The CDR3 contains 15 residues. In DNA form, the CDR3 reads TGCACCAGCAGCCAAGGAGGGGGTAGCAATCAGCCCCAGCATTTT. Its protein is CTSSQGGGSNQPQHF.

J is TRBJ2-2 and V is TRBV7-3; 7 nucleotides agree with TRBD1. The CDR3 spans 15 residues. Unmatched junction bases numbered 8, after V lost 5 bases and J lost 5 bases. Germline V gives CDR1 SGHTA, CDR2 FQGTGA. This CDR3 is CASSEGAVGTGELFF. The CDR3 DNA sequence: TGTGCCAGCAGCGAGGGGGCCGTGGGGACCGGGGAGCTGTTTTTT.

This clone occurred a few times. This chain links TRBV4-3 with TRBJ1-4; 8 nucleotides match TRBD1. Germline V gives CDR1 LGHNA, CDR2 YSLEER. The CDR3 has 16 amino acids. V lost 0 bases, J lost 3 bases, and 3 bases stayed unmatched. The CDR3 DNA sequence: TGCGCCAGCAGCCAAGACAGGGGGCAGGCTAATGAAAAACTGTTTTTT. Translated, it gives CASSQDRGQANEKLFF.

The table lists this clone with a count of one. The V and J genes are TRBV6-6 and TRBJ2-2; D is possibly TRBD1 (5 bases). The CDR3 has 13 residues. V dropped 7 bases and J dropped 4 bases, with 10 bases sitting between them. Germline CDR1 and CDR2: MNHNY and SVGAGI (reference sequence). CDR3 amino acids: CASNRQPTGELFF. The CDR3 DNA sequence: TGTGCCAGCAACAGGCAGCCCACCGGGGAGCTGTTTTTT.

The chain links TRBV10-3 to TRBJ1-1; possible D gene TRBD1, 6 bases. The CDR3 extends over 13 amino acids. V was shortened by 8 bases and J by 1 base, with 11 bases between the two germline ends. Germline V gene data show CDR1 as ENHRY and CDR2 as SYGVKD. CDR3 residues: CAIGADRNTEAFF. CDR3 in DNA: TGTGCCATCGGCGCGGACAGGAACACTGAAGCTTTCTTT.

The V call is TRBV7-2, the J call TRBJ2-7; the D gene is possibly TRBD1 (6 bases). This CDR3 comprises 14 residues. V was clipped by 5 bases and J by 7 bases, with 18 bases between them. Germline-derived CDR1 and CDR2 are SGHTA and FQGNSA. The CDR3 coding sequence is TGTGCCAGCAGCGGGCACGGACAGAACGAGGAGCAGTACTTC. Its protein is CASSGHGQNEEQYF.

In its sample, this clone was seen a few times. The CDR3: CASSAPYAGTGQETQYF. CDR3 nucleotides: TGTGCCAGCAGTGCGCCGTATGCCGGGACAGGGCAAGAGACCCAGTACTTC. The rearrangement links TRBV6-1 to TRBJ2-5; 9 nucleotides line up with TRBD1. With V trimmed by 4 bases and J by 2 bases, 11 bases remained unmatched. The CDR3 has 17 amino acids. Per the germline V gene, CDR1 is MNHNS and CDR2 is SASEGT.

The chain carries TRBV27 and TRBJ1-2; D possibly corresponds to TRBD1 (6 bases). This CDR3 spans 16 amino acids. Trimming removed 6 bases at V and 4 bases at J, with 21 bases between. Germline V gene lookup returns CDR1 MNHEY and CDR2 SMNVEV (reference sequence). CDR3 residues: CASSLFGPTGIYGYTF. The DNA for the CDR3 is TGTGCCAGCAGCCTTTTCGGCCCAACAGGGATCTATGGCTACACCTTC.

The rearrangement joins TRBV7-2 to TRBJ2-1; D gene unclear. CDR1 is SGHTA, CDR2 FQGNSA, per germline. V shed 0 bases and J shed 6 bases, with 12 bases lying between them. CDR3 length equals 15 residues. Here the CDR3 DNA reads TGTGCCAGCAGCTTAGCCAGCCTAAGAGGCAATGAGCAGTTCTTC. Translation: CASSLASLRGNEQFF.

This chain joins TRBV28 and TRBJ2-7; 8 positions agree with TRBD2. The V gene end was trimmed by 5 bases and the J gene end by 2 bases; junction bases not matched to a gene: 8. The CDR3 runs 15 residues. Germline V gene sequence: CDR1 MDHEN, CDR2 SYDVKM. In DNA, the CDR3 is TGTGCCAGCAGTCCCAGAGCGGGGGCCCCCTACGAGCAGTACTTC. Its protein product is CASSPRAGAPYEQYF.

This clone showed up just once. The V gene is TRBV9, the J gene TRBJ2-7; D possibly matches TRBD1 or TRBD2 (6 bases each). CDR3 length equals 16 residues. Germline V gene data show CDR1 as SGDLS and CDR2 as YYNGEE. Trimming removed 4 bases at V and 5 bases at J, with 22 bases between. CDR3 nucleotide sequence: TGTGCCAGCAGCCCCAGGGGAGCGGGCTACCCCCACGAGCAGTACTTC. Its translation is CASSPRGAGYPHEQYF.

This clone was seen more than once but under ten times. The rearrangement joins TRBV15 to TRBJ2-5; TRBD1 might be the D (7 bases). The CDR3 is made up of 18 amino acids. Trimming stripped 0 bases from V and 1 base from J, with 18 bases between. Germline assignment: CDR1 LNHNV and CDR2 YYDKDF (reference sequence). CDR3 in DNA: TGTGCCACCAGCAGAGATCTCGGAGGGGGACAGACCCAAGAGACCCAGTACTTC. Its translation is CATSRDLGGGQTQETQYF.

The chain combines TRBV6-5 with TRBJ1-2, with D uncertain. Germline CDR1 is MNHEY and CDR2 is SVGAGI. The CDR3 loop spans 13 amino acids. Trimming shortened V by 7 bases and J by 3 bases, and 12 bases separated the two germline ends. The CDR3 DNA follows: TGTGCCAGCACCGAAAAGGGTGACTATGGCTACACCTTC. Its translation is CASTEKGDYGYTF.